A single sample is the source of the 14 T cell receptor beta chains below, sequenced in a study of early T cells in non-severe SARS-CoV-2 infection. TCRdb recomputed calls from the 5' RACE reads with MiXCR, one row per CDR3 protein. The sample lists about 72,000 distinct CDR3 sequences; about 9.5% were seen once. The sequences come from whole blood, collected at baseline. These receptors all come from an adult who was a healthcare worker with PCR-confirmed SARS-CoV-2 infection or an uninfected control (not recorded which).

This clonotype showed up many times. CDR3 residues: CASSPRQLMNTEAFF. CDR3 sequence (DNA): TGCGCCAGCAGCCCGCGACAGCTGATGAACACTGAAGCTTTCTTT. The chain has TRBV5-1 and TRBJ1-1, with D possibly matching TRBD1 (5 bases). The CDR3 extends over 15 amino acids. Germline loops: CDR1 SGHRS, CDR2 YFSETQ. Trimming shortened V by 4 bases and J by 0 bases, and 13 bases separated the two germline ends.

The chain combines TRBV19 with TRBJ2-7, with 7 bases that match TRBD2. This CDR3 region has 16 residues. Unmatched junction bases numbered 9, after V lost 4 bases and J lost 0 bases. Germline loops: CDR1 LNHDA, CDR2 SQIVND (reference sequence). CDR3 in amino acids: CASSTPASGASYEQYF. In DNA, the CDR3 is TGTGCCAGTAGTACCCCTGCGAGCGGGGCCTCCTACGAGCAGTACTTC.

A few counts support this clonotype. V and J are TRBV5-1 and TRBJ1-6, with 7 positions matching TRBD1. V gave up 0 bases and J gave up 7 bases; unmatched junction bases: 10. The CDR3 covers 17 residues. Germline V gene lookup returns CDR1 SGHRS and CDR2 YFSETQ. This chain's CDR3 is CASSLENPGQPNSPLHF. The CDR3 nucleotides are TGCGCCAGCAGCTTGGAGAACCCGGGACAGCCAAATTCACCCCTCCACTTT.

As DNA, the CDR3 is TGTGCCAGTAAAAGGGGCGGCAGGGGAGAGTACGAGCAGTACTTC. It encodes CASKRGGRGEYEQYF. The V and J genes are TRBV19 and TRBJ2-7, with D perhaps matching TRBD1 (6 bases). The CDR3 contains 15 residues. Germline V CDR1 and CDR2: LNHDA, SQIVND (reference sequence). The germline V and J ends were trimmed by 7 bases and 4 bases, with 20 bases remaining between them.

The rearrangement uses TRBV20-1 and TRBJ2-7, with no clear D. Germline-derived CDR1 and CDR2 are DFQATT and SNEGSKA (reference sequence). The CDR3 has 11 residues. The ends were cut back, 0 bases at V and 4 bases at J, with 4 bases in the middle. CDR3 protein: CSAREAYEQYF. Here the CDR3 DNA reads TGCAGTGCTAGAGAGGCATACGAGCAGTACTTC.

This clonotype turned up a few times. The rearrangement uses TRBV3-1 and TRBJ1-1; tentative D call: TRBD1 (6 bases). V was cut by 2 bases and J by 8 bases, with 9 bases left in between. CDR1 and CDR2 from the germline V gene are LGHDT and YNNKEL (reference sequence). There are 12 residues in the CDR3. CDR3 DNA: TGTGCCAGCAGCCAACAAGACAGGGAAGCTTTCTTT. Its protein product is CASSQQDREAFF.

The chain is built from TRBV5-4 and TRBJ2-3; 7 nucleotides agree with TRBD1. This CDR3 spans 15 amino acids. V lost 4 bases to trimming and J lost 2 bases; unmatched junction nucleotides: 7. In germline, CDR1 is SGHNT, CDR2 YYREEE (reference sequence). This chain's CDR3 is CASSMDRSSTDTQYF. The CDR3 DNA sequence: TGTGCCAGCAGCATGGACAGGTCATCCACAGATACGCAGTATTTT.

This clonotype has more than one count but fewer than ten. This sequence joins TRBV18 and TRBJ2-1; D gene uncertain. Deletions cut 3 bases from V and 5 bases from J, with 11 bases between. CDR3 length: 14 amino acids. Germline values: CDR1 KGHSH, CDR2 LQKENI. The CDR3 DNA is TGTGCCAGCTCACCCCCCAGTGGAAACAATGAGCAGTTCTTC. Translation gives CASSPPSGNNEQFF.

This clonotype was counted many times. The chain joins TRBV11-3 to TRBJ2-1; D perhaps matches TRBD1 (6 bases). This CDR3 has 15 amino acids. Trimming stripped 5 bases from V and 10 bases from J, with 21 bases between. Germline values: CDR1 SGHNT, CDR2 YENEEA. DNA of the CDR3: TGTGCCAGCAGCGTAGCAACCCCGGGACAAAGAGAGCAGTTCTTC. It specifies CASSVATPGQREQFF.

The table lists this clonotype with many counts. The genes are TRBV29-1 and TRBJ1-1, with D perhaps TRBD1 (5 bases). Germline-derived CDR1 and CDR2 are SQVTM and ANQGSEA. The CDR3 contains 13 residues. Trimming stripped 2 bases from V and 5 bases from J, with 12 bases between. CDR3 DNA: TGCAGCGTTGAAAAACCGAGGGGAACTGAAGCTTTCTTT. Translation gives CSVEKPRGTEAFF.

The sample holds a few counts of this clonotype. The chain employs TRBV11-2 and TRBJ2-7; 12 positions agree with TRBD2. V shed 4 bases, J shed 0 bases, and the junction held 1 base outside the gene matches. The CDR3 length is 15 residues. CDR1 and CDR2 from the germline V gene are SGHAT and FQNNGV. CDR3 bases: TGTGCCAGCAGCTCGGGACTAGCGGGCTCCTACGAGCAGTACTTC. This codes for CASSSGLAGSYEQYF.

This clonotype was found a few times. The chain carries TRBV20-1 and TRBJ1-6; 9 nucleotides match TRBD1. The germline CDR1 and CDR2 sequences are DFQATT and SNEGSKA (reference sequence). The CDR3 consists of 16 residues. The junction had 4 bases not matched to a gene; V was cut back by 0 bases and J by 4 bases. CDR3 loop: CSARDLGQGYNSPLHF. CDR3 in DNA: TGCAGTGCTAGAGATCTCGGACAGGGGTATAATTCACCCCTCCACTTT.

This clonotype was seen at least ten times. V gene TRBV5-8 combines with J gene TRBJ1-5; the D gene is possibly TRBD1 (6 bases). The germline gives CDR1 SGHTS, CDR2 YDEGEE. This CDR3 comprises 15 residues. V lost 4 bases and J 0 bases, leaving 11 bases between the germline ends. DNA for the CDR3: TGTGCCAGCAGCATTCAGGGGTTTAGCAATCAGCCCCAGCATTTT. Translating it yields CASSIQGFSNQPQHF.

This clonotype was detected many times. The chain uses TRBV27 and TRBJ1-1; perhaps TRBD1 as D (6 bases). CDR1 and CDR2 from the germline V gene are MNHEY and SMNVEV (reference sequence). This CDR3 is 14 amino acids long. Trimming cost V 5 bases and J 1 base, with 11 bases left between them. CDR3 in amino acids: CASSLRDKNTEAFF. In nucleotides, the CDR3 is TGTGCCAGCAGTCTCCGGGACAAGAACACTGAAGCTTTCTTT.